A single sample is the source of the 29 T cell receptor beta chains below, sequenced in a study of T cell repertoires in cytomegalovirus infection. TCRdb called the reads again in MiXCR, with one record for every CDR3 protein. The data hold more than 65,000 distinct CDR3 sequences, with approximately 45% observed a single time. No cognate antigen is known for these TCRs. The sequencing used CD8+ T cells from cultured PBMCs, collected from culture after CMV antigen stimulation. These receptor sequences come from a human donor in good health (CMV status not recorded). Some clones in this sample may be carry-over from other donors' samples.

This clonotype was observed a few times. The chain joins TRBV12-3 or TRBV12-4 to TRBJ1-1; no clear D. There are 14 residues in the CDR3. Between the trimmed V and J ends, which lost 6 bases and 0 bases, there was a span of 11 bases. The CDR3 sequence is CASSHPTLNTEAFF. The CDR3 bases are TGTGCCAGCAGCCACCCGACACTGAACACTGAAGCTTTCTTT.

This clonotype has more than one count but fewer than ten. The chain recombines TRBV20-1 with TRBJ2-1; perhaps TRBD2 as D (6 bases). Per germline, CDR1 DFQATT and CDR2 SNEGSKA (reference sequence). V was cut by 6 bases and J by 10 bases, with 13 bases left in between. The CDR3 loop spans 11 amino acids. The CDR3 loop is CSAKTSDEQFF. In nucleotides, the CDR3 is TGCAGTGCAAAGACTAGTGACGAGCAGTTCTTC.

This clonotype was observed a few times. The chain combines TRBV7-9 with TRBJ1-4; TRBD1 is a possible D gene (6 bases). This CDR3 has 16 residues. Germline loops: CDR1 SEHNR, CDR2 FQNEAQ (reference sequence). Trimming removed 5 bases from V and 5 bases from J, with 18 bases in between. CDR3 loop: CASSLIQGTGNEKLFF. In DNA form, the CDR3 reads TGTGCCAGCAGCCTTATCCAGGGGACGGGAAATGAAAAACTGTTTTTT.

This clonotype occurred a few times. This chain joins TRBV11-2 and TRBJ2-7, with D perhaps matching TRBD1 (6 bases). The V gene lost 4 bases and the J gene lost 3 bases, with 19 bases spanning the gap. The CDR3 covers 16 residues. Looked up from germline, CDR1 is SGHAT and CDR2 is FQNNGV. CDR3 in amino acids: CASSYTSGTTSYEQYF. CDR3 bases: TGTGCCAGCAGCTATACATCCGGGACAACCAGCTACGAGCAGTACTTC.

This clonotype was observed once. An end of the junction differs from the germline gene, which may be a read error. The chain recombines TRBV7-3 with TRBJ2-1; 8 bases are shared with TRBD1. This CDR3 is built from 15 residues. CDR1 and CDR2 (germline): SGHTA, FQGTGA. For the CDR3, the DNA is TGTGCCAACAGCTTGCGACAGGGGACCAACAATGAGCAGTTCTTC. This sequence encodes CANSLRQGTNNEQFF.

The V call is TRBV29-1, the J call TRBJ2-5, with 8 bases fitting TRBD1. The CDR3 has 16 residues. Trimming at V came to 4 bases and at J to 1 base, leaving 11 bases not matched to a gene. Per the germline V gene, CDR1 is SQVTM and CDR2 is ANQGSEA. CDR3 sequence reads: CSVGRQGAWGQETQYF. The CDR3 region has the DNA TGCAGCGTTGGGCGGCAGGGGGCATGGGGCCAAGAGACCCAGTACTTC.

This clonotype was observed once. V is TRBV5-6 and J is TRBJ2-1; no clear D gene. Germline CDR1 and CDR2: SGHDT and YYEEEE. Trimming cost V 4 bases and J 9 bases, with 11 bases left between them. This CDR3 is built from 12 residues. DNA of the CDR3: TGTGCCAGCAGCCTCCACACGACTGAGCAGTTCTTC. It encodes CASSLHTTEQFF.

The table lists this clonotype with a few counts. CDR3 residues: CASSHRTGGTYEQYF. The CDR3 coding sequence is TGTGCCAGCAGCCATCGGACAGGGGGGACCTACGAGCAGTACTTC. The rearrangement joins TRBV7-2 to TRBJ2-7; 10 positions match TRBD1. This CDR3 has 15 amino acids. The V segment lost 5 bases and the J segment 2 bases; nucleotides outside the gene matches: 6. Looked up from germline, CDR1 is SGHTA and CDR2 is FQGNSA. Full variable domain (outside the CDR3, taken from reference TRBV7-2 and TRBJ2-7): GAGVSQSPSNKVTEKGKDVELRCDPISGHTALYWYRQSLGQGLEFLIYFQGNSAPDKSGLPSDRFSAERTGGSVSTLTIQRTQQEDSAVYLCASSHRTGGTYEQYFGPGTRLTVT.

This clonotype was observed a handful of times. The chain links TRBV7-8 to TRBJ2-3, with TRBD2 matching over 12 bases. CDR1 is SGHVS and CDR2 is FQNEAQ in the germline V gene. With 5 bases clipped from V and 2 bases from J, the junction kept 8 bases outside the gene matches. The CDR3 consists of 17 residues. CDR3 protein: CASSLRLAGEITDTQYF. The CDR3 region has the DNA TGTGCCAGCAGCCTTCGACTAGCGGGGGAAATCACAGATACGCAGTATTTT.

This clonotype was seen only a few times. The V call is TRBV7-2, the J call TRBJ1-1; perhaps TRBD1 as D (5 bases). Germline assignment: CDR1 SGHTA and CDR2 FQGNSA. The CDR3 consists of 14 residues. V lost 4 bases and J 11 bases, leaving 20 bases between the germline ends. CDR3 sequence reads: CASSSGGVSNEAFF. The CDR3 DNA is TGTGCCAGCAGCTCTGGAGGGGTTTCAAATGAGGCTTTCTTT.

This clonotype has only a few counts. The J gene is TRBJ2-1, the V gene TRBV7-9; D possibly corresponds to TRBD1 (7 bases). Trimming stripped 5 bases from V and 9 bases from J, with 26 bases between. Germline CDR1 is SEHNR and CDR2 is FQNEAQ (reference sequence). The CDR3 loop spans 17 amino acids. This chain's CDR3 is CASSTRDSGRGWVEQFF. DNA for the CDR3: TGTGCCAGCAGCACCCGGGACAGCGGTCGGGGGTGGGTTGAGCAGTTCTTC.

This clonotype has more than one count but fewer than ten. V gene TRBV6-6 combines with J gene TRBJ1-2, with 10 bases aligning to TRBD1. The CDR3 sequence is 15 residues long. V shed 2 bases and J 5 bases; nucleotides not matched to a gene: 5. CDR1 is MNHNY and CDR2 is SVGAGI in the germline V gene (reference sequence). This CDR3 reads CASSYTGTGEYGYTF. The CDR3 nucleotides read TGTGCCAGCAGTTACACCGGGACAGGGGAGTATGGCTACACCTTC.

This clonotype was counted between two and nine times. The chain couples TRBV7-8 to TRBJ1-5; D not certain. Trimming removed 3 bases from V and 5 bases from J, with 11 bases in between. Germline assignment: CDR1 SGHVS and CDR2 FQNEAQ. The CDR3 is 14 amino acids. This chain's CDR3 is CASSFTEGDQPQHF. CDR3 DNA sequence: TGTGCCAGCAGCTTTACCGAGGGAGATCAGCCCCAGCATTTT. The complete variable domain, with remaining parts taken from reference TRBV7-8 and TRBJ1-5, reads GAGVSQSPRYKVAKRGQDVALRCDPISGHVSLFWYQQALGQGPEFLTYFQNEAQLDKSGLPSDRFFAERPEGSVSTLKIQRTQQEDSAVYLCASSFTEGDQPQHFGDGTRLSIL.

The chain carries TRBV4-2 and TRBJ1-1; D is perhaps TRBD1 (5 bases). Germline assignment: CDR1 LGHNA and CDR2 YNFKEQ. With 4 bases removed from V and 5 bases from J, the gap between germline ends came to 17 bases. This CDR3 region has 15 residues. The CDR3 DNA is TGTGCCAGCAGCCCCGGCGCAGGGATTGGAACTGAAGCTTTCTTT. Its translation is CASSPGAGIGTEAFF.

Only a few counts were recorded for this clonotype. This chain uses TRBV6-1 with TRBJ1-1, with a possible D match to TRBD1 (5 bases). Germline CDR1 reads MNHNS; CDR2 reads SASEGT. V was trimmed by 6 bases and J by 2 bases, leaving 10 bases between them. The CDR3 extends over 13 amino acids. The CDR3 protein is CASSPRVNTEAFF. Here the CDR3 DNA reads TGTGCCAGCAGCCCCAGGGTCAACACTGAAGCTTTCTTT.

The genes are TRBV6-1 and TRBJ2-1; TRBD2 matches at 11 bases. V dropped 4 bases and J dropped 7; count of bases not matched to a gene: 3. The CDR3 length is 14 residues. CDR1 and CDR2 (germline): MNHNS, SASEGT. For the CDR3, the DNA is TGTGCCAGCAGTGCTAGCGGGGGGAGGAATGAGCAGTTCTTC. Its protein product is CASSASGGRNEQFF.

The chain uses TRBV7-8 and TRBJ2-1; 8 positions match TRBD1. Germline V lookup: CDR1 SGHVS, CDR2 FQNEAQ. V gave up 1 base and J gave up 4 bases; unmatched junction bases: 3. This CDR3 region has 15 residues. This chain's CDR3 is CASSLGGQAYNEQFF. DNA for the CDR3: TGTGCCAGCAGCTTAGGGGGACAGGCTTACAATGAGCAGTTCTTC.

This chain joins TRBV12-5 and TRBJ2-7; D perhaps matches TRBD1 (5 bases). Trimming stripped 1 base from V and 3 bases from J, with 13 bases between. CDR1 is LGHNT, CDR2 FRNRAP, per germline. CDR3 length: 15 residues. CDR3 region: CASGLDFQGSYEQYF. DNA of the CDR3: TGTGCTAGTGGTTTGGATTTCCAGGGAAGCTACGAGCAGTACTTC.

Comment on this clonotype: Germline and junction disagree at one end, which may indicate a read error. V and J are TRBV6-2 or TRBV6-3 and TRBJ2-2; the D is unclear. CDR3 length: 11 amino acids. Germline V gene lookup returns CDR1 MNHEY and CDR2 SVGEGT. Here the CDR3 reads CSSRYPGDLFF. As DNA, the CDR3 is TGTTCCAGCCGTTACCCCGGCGATCTGTTTTTT.

The chain carries TRBV6-6 and TRBJ2-7; D might be TRBD1 (6 bases). There are 16 residues in the CDR3. In germline, CDR1 is MNHNY, CDR2 SVGAGI (reference sequence). V was clipped by 6 bases and J by 2 bases, with 20 bases between them. The CDR3 region is CASSPFFRGGAYEQYF. Here the CDR3 DNA reads TGTGCCAGCAGCCCATTCTTTAGAGGGGGTGCCTACGAGCAGTACTTC.

In regard to this clonotype: At one end the junction does not follow the germline gene, possibly because of a read error. The genes are TRBV12-5 and TRBJ2-3; TRBD2 is a possible D gene (5 bases). The CDR3 length is 16 residues. CDR1 and CDR2 (germline): LGHNT, FRNRAP. CDR3 bases: TGTGCTAGTAGTTTGGAAGATCATCGGGGTCGAGATACGCAGTATTTT. Amino acids: CASSLEDHRGRDTQYF.

V and J are TRBV7-8 and TRBJ1-1; D call uncertain. V lost 4 bases and J 3 bases, leaving 6 bases between the germline ends. The CDR3 length is 12 residues. Per germline, CDR1 SGHVS and CDR2 FQNEAQ. The CDR3 nucleotides are TGTGCCAGCAGCTCGGAGGACACTGAAGCTTTCTTT. Encoded protein: CASSSEDTEAFF.

This chain uses TRBV28 with TRBJ1-4; perhaps TRBD1 as D (5 bases). CDR1 and CDR2 (germline): MDHEN, SYDVKM. V dropped 6 bases and J dropped 0 bases, with 14 bases sitting between them. The CDR3 length is 16 residues. CDR3 DNA sequence: TGTGCCAGCAGCCCCGGGACCGGAGCAACTAATGAAAAACTGTTTTTT. Translating it yields CASSPGTGATNEKLFF.

Only a few counts were recorded for this clonotype. V usage is TRBV7-6 and J usage is TRBJ2-1; 12 bases match TRBD1. J lost 6 bases, V lost 0 bases, and 6 bases had no gene match. CDR3 size: 17 residues. Germline CDR1 and CDR2: SGHVS and FNYEAQ. Here the CDR3 DNA reads TGTGCCAGCAGCTTAGCGGTGGGACAGGGGGCCTTCAATGAGCAGTTCTTC. It yields the protein CASSLAVGQGAFNEQFF. Supplemented by reference TRBV7-6 and TRBJ2-1, the full variable domain reads GAGVSQSPRYKVTKRGQDVALRCDPISGHVSLYWYRQALGQGPEFLTYFNYEAQQDKSGLPNDRFSAERPEGSISTLTIQRTEQRDSAMYRCASSLAVGQGAFNEQFFGPGTRLTVL.

This clonotype was seen more than once but under ten times. This chain connects TRBV28 to TRBJ1-1; no definite D call. Germline V gives CDR1 MDHEN, CDR2 SYDVKM. The CDR3 is made up of 11 amino acids. The V and J ends lost 6 bases and 3 bases respectively, with 5 bases between them. As DNA, the CDR3 is TGTGCCAGCAGACGATACACTGAAGCTTTCTTT. Its translation is CASRRYTEAFF.

The chain uses TRBV7-3 and TRBJ2-7, with 7 bases fitting TRBD1. The V gene's germline CDR1 is SGHTA and CDR2 FQGTGA. This CDR3 comprises 15 residues. The V and J ends lost 1 base and 7 bases, in that order; junction bases with no gene match: 10. The CDR3 is CASSLNRDSYNEQYF. The CDR3 DNA reads TGTGCCAGCAGCTTAAATCGGGACAGCTACAATGAGCAGTACTTC.

The DNA for the CDR3 is TGTGCCAGCAGCCAACTCGGGACCAGCTCCTACAATGAGCAGTTCTTC. This translates into CASSQLGTSSYNEQFF. V is TRBV3-1 and J is TRBJ2-1; the D call may be TRBD1 or TRBD2 (5 bases each). This CDR3 spans 16 amino acids. V was shortened by 2 bases and J by 0 bases, with 11 bases between the two germline ends. Germline values: CDR1 LGHDT, CDR2 YNNKEL (reference sequence).

The chain has TRBV11-2 and TRBJ2-3, with D perhaps TRBD2 (5 bases). The germline V gene has CDR1 SGHAT and CDR2 FQNNGV. V was trimmed by 2 bases and J by 5 bases, leaving 8 bases between them. CDR3 length equals 13 residues. The CDR3 DNA is TGTGCCAGCAGCTTACTGAGGGAAGATACGCAGTATTTT. Protein: CASSLLREDTQYF. Supplemented by reference TRBV11-2 and TRBJ2-3, the full variable domain reads EAGVAQSPRYKIIEKRQSVAFWCNPISGHATLYWYQQILGQGPKLLIQFQNNGVVDDSQLPKDRFSAERLKGVDSTLKIQPAKLEDSAVYLCASSLLREDTQYFGPGTRLTVL.

DNA of the CDR3: TGTGCCAGCAGCGGGATAAAGGCCTACGAGCAGTACTTC. Its translation is CASSGIKAYEQYF. This sequence joins TRBV6-1 and TRBJ2-7, with D possibly TRBD2 on 5 matching bases. Trimming took 6 bases from V and 2 from J, leaving 11 bases between them. CDR1 is MNHNS, CDR2 SASEGT, per germline. The CDR3 is made up of 13 amino acids.